The 2 T cell receptor beta chains presented below share a single source sample, sequenced in a study of shared clonotypes between healthy human individuals. Using immunoSEQ multiplex PCR, the repertoire was profiled, and TCRdb retains in-frame clones only, with some absent. The data show millions of clones, with about 95% seen just once and roughly 0.13% held by the top ten. The source material was naive CD4+ T cells sorted from blood. Subset of the sample: CD45RA+ positively selected. The source is a man aged 18 to 35 in good health.

The chain carries TRBV5-8 and TRBJ2-1, with D maybe TRBD1 (6 bases). Germline V gene data show CDR1 as SGHTS and CDR2 as YDEGEE. CDR3 length equals 17 residues. Trimming left V 4 bases short and J 2 bases short, with 19 bases between. The CDR3 protein is CASSGNMGALTYNEQFF. As DNA, the CDR3 is TGTGCCAGCAGCGGCAACATGGGGGCCTTAACCTACAATGAGCAGTTCTTC.

This clone has a handful of counts. The rearrangement joins TRBV27 to TRBJ2-7; 10 bases are a match to TRBD2. The CDR3 covers 14 residues. V lost 3 bases to trimming and J lost 8 bases; unmatched junction nucleotides: 7. Per the germline V gene, CDR1 is MNHEY and CDR2 is SMNVEV (reference sequence). The CDR3 DNA sequence: TGTGCCAGCAGTTTCCCCCTAGCGGGAGAGCAGCAGTACTTC. It is translated as CASSFPLAGEQQYF.